A selection of T cell receptor beta chains follows, all from one sample in a study of shared clonotypes between healthy human individuals. Clones were sequenced by immunoSEQ multiplex PCR, and TCRdb holds only the in-frame ones, with some missing. The sample lists millions of clones; about 95% were seen once. The source material was naive CD8+ T cells sorted from blood. The receptor source for this set is a man between 18 and 35 years old in good health. Both conserved end residues are part of each CDR3. D genes are given only for firm matches. Clone size, where shown, is once, few, many, or a class for clones that have expanded.

J: TRBJ2-7; V: TRBV7-2; D: TRBD2; size: .; CDR3: CASSWWGGTYEQYF; DNA: TGTGCCAGCAGCTGGTGGGGGGGAACCTACGAGCAGTACTTC
J: TRBJ2-7; V: TRBV19; D: TRBD2; size: .; CDR3: CASSLSGAGEAEQYF; DNA: TGTGCCAGTAGTCTCTCTGGAGCGGGAGAAGCCGAGCAGTACTTC
J: TRBJ1-2; V: TRBV5-1; D: TRBD1; size: .; CDR3: CASSISGTGNGYTF; DNA: TGCGCCAGCAGCATCTCCGGGACAGGGAATGGCTACACCTTC
J: TRBJ2-2; V: TRBV9; D: TRBD1; size: .; CDR3: CASSADRVPNTGELFF; DNA: TGTGCCAGCAGCGCGGACAGGGTACCGAACACCGGGGAGCTGTTTTTT
J: TRBJ1-5; V: TRBV27; D: .; size: .; CDR3: CASGWQPQHF; DNA: TGTGCCAGCGGATGGCAGCCCCAGCATTTT
J: TRBJ2-7; V: TRBV19; D: TRBD1; size: .; CDR3: CASSPEGQGAYEQYF; DNA: TGTGCCAGTAGCCCCGAAGGACAGGGGGCCTACGAGCAGTACTTC
J: TRBJ1-2; V: TRBV4-1; D: .; size: .; CDR3: CASSQEAVSNYGYTF; DNA: TGCGCCAGCAGCCAAGAGGCAGTATCTAACTATGGCTACACCTTC
J: TRBJ1-1; V: TRBV6-1; D: TRBD1; size: .; CDR3: CASSEALDRYTEAFF; DNA: TGTGCCAGCAGTGAAGCTCTGGACAGGTACACTGAAGCTTTCTTT
J: TRBJ1-3; V: TRBV25-1; D: .; size: .; CDR3: CASSELGGNTIYF; DNA: TGTGCCAGCAGTGAATTGGGAGGAAACACCATATATTTT
J: TRBJ2-3; V: TRBV9; D: TRBD2; size: .; CDR3: CASSTSGEDPSDTQYF; DNA: TGTGCCAGCAGCACTAGCGGGGAGGATCCTTCCGATACGCAGTATTTT
J: TRBJ1-1; V: TRBV10-2; D: TRBD1; size: .; CDR3: CASSLTGETEAFF; DNA: TGCGCCAGCAGCTTGACAGGGGAAACTGAAGCTTTCTTT
J: TRBJ2-6; V: TRBV27; D: .; size: .; CDR3: CASSFAGTAGANVLTF; DNA: TGTGCCAGCAGTTTCGCGGGGACAGCTGGGGCCAACGTCCTGACTTTC
J: TRBJ1-1; V: TRBV4-2; D: .; size: once; CDR3: CASSPVGVGAFF; DNA: TGTGCCAGCAGCCCCGTGGGCGTGGGAGCTTTCTTT
J: TRBJ2-7; V: TRBV4-3; D: TRBD1; size: .; CDR3: CASSQGPGQESYEQYF; DNA: TGCGCCAGCAGCCAAGGGCCGGGACAGGAGTCCTACGAGCAGTACTTC
J: TRBJ1-6; V: TRBV5-5; D: .; size: .; CDR3: CASSEDRSSYNSPLHF; DNA: TGTGCCAGCAGCGAAGACAGGAGCTCCTATAATTCACCCCTCCACTTT
J: TRBJ2-1; V: TRBV11-3; D: TRBD1; size: .; CDR3: CASSQGAGQELYNEQFF; DNA: TGTGCCAGCAGCCAAGGGGCGGGACAGGAGCTCTACAATGAGCAGTTCTTC
J: TRBJ1-1; V: TRBV10-3; D: TRBD1; size: .; CDR3: CAISKTGGGNTEAFF; DNA: TGTGCCATCAGTAAAACAGGGGGCGGGAACACTGAAGCTTTCTTT
J: TRBJ2-7; V: TRBV4-1; D: TRBD2; size: .; CDR3: CASSQLLAGDYEQYF; DNA: TGCGCCAGCAGCCAACTTTTAGCGGGAGATTACGAGCAGTACTTC
J: TRBJ2-1; V: TRBV15; D: TRBD2; size: .; CDR3: CATSRPSGRARDEQFF; DNA: TGTGCCACCAGTCGACCTAGCGGGAGGGCCAGGGATGAGCAGTTCTTC
J: TRBJ2-5; V: TRBV11-2; D: .; size: .; CDR3: CASSLGGLPETQYF; DNA: TGTGCCAGCAGCTTAGGAGGTCTCCCAGAGACCCAGTACTTC
J: TRBJ2-2; V: TRBV12-2; D: .; size: .; CDR3: CASRQGATGELFF; DNA: TGTGCAAGTCGACAGGGGGCAACCGGGGAGCTGTTTTTT
J: TRBJ2-2; V: TRBV9; D: .; size: .; CDR3: CASSASAGELFF; DNA: TGTGCCAGCAGCGCGTCAGCCGGGGAGCTGTTTTTT
J: TRBJ2-1; V: TRBV2; D: .; size: .; CDR3: CASSGTGEQFF; DNA: TGTGCCAGCAGTGGAACAGGTGAGCAGTTCTTC
J: TRBJ2-7; V: TRBV28; D: .; size: .; CDR3: CASSSAQMGAGEQYF; DNA: TGTGCCAGCAGTTCCGCCCAGATGGGGGCAGGCGAGCAGTACTTC
J: TRBJ2-1; V: TRBV5-1; D: .; size: .; CDR3: CASSLAMNEQFF; DNA: TGCGCCAGCAGCTTGGCGATGAATGAGCAGTTCTTC
J: TRBJ2-7; V: TRBV28; D: .; size: .; CDR3: CASSLRRGTSYEQYF; DNA: TGTGCCAGCAGTTTAAGAAGAGGTACGTCCTACGAGCAGTACTTC
J: TRBJ2-5; V: TRBV7-7; D: .; size: .; CDR3: CASSLPTQTGREETQYF; DNA: TGTGCTAGCAGCTTACCCACTCAGACTGGGCGGGAAGAGACCCAGTACTTC
J: TRBJ2-1; V: TRBV16; D: .; size: .; CDR3: CASSQPAGTGEQFF; DNA: TGTGCCAGCAGCCAGCCGGCAGGGACGGGTGAGCAGTTCTTC